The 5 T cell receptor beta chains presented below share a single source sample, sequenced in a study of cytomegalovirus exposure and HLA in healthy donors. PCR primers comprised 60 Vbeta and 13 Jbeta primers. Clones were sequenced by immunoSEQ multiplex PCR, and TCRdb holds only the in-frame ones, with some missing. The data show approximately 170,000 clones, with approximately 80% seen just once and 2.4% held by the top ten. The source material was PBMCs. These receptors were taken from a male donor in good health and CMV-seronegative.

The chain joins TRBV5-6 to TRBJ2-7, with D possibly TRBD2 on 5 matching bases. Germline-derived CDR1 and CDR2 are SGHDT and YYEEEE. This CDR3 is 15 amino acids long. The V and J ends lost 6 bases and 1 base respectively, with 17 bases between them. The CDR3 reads CASTIKWRGSYEQYF. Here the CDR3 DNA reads TGTGCCAGCACCATCAAATGGAGAGGGTCCTACGAGCAGTACTTC.

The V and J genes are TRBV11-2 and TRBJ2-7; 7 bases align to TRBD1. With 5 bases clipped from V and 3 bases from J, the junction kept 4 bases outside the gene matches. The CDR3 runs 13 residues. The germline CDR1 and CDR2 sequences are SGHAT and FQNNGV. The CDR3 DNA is TGTGCCAGCAGCGCGACAGGGCACTACGAGCAGTACTTC. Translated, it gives CASSATGHYEQYF.

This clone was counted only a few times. CDR3 residues: CASSSKQGNTEAFF. For the CDR3, the DNA is TGTGCCAGCAGCTCAAAACAGGGGAACACTGAAGCTTTCTTT. V is TRBV5-4 and J is TRBJ1-1; D might be TRBD1 (6 bases). With 3 bases removed from V and 1 base from J, the gap between germline ends came to 10 bases. The germline V gene encodes CDR1 SGHNT and CDR2 YYREEE (reference sequence). The CDR3 totals 14 residues. Variable domain in full (rest from reference TRBV5-4 and TRBJ1-1): ETGVTQSPTHLIKTRGQQVTLRCSSQSGHNTVSWYQQALGQGPQFIFQYYREEENGRGNFPPRFSGLQFPNYSSELNVNALELDDSALYLCASSSKQGNTEAFFGQGTRLTVV.

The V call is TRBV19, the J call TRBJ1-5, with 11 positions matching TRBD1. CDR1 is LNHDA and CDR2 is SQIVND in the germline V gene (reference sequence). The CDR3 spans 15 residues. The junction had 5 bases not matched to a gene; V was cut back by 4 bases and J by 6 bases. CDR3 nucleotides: TGTGCCAGTAGTACGGACAGGGGGCTCTCTCAGCCCCAGCATTTT. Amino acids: CASSTDRGLSQPQHF.

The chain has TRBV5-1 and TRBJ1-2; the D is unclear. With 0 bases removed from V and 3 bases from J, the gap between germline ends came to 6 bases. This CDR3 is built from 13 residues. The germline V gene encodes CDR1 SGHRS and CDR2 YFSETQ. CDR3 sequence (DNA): TGCGCCAGCAGCTTGGGTCTTTACTATGGCTACACCTTC. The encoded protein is CASSLGLYYGYTF.